The next 19 T cell receptor beta chains were all read from a single sample in a study of cytotoxic CD8 clonotypes in ibrutinib-treated CLL. Data came from immunoSEQ multiplex PCR; TCRdb stores just in-frame clones and leaves some out. The table has around 300,000 clones, roughly 79% seen once. The sequenced sample was PBMCs, obtained before ibrutinib treatment. The receptors here all came from a human donor with chronic lymphocytic leukemia.

The V and J genes are TRBV25-1 and TRBJ2-7; no clear D. The CDR3 is 13 residues long. Trimming shortened V by 4 bases and J by 2 bases, and 9 bases separated the two germline ends. Germline loops: CDR1 MGHDK, CDR2 SYGVNS. Here the CDR3 DNA reads TGTGCCAGCAGTGCCGGGCATACCTACGAGCAGTACTTC. Translating gives CASSAGHTYEQYF.

The chain employs TRBV9 and TRBJ2-1; 7 bases agree with TRBD1. The trim removed 2 bases at V and 7 bases at J, leaving 6 bases unmatched. Germline values: CDR1 SGDLS, CDR2 YYNGEE. The CDR3 is 14 residues long. CDR3 region: CASSVQGENNEQFF. The CDR3 bases are TGTGCCAGCAGCGTCCAGGGGGAGAATAATGAGCAGTTCTTC.

This clone appeared a few times. The rearrangement joins TRBV10-2 to TRBJ2-5; D not certain. V was pared by 0 bases and J by 3 bases, with 8 bases between. The length of the CDR3 is 14 residues. The germline CDR1 and CDR2 sequences are WSHSY and SAAADI. The CDR3 here is CASSESRSKETQYF. For the CDR3, the DNA is TGCGCCAGCAGTGAGTCACGGAGTAAAGAGACCCAGTACTTC.

This chain links TRBV29-1 with TRBJ2-5, with D unresolved. The germline gives CDR1 SQVTM, CDR2 ANQGSEA. CDR3 length: 10 amino acids. The V end lost 4 bases, the J end lost 5 bases, and 5 bases lay between the germline ends. CDR3 in amino acids: CSVGVETQYF. In DNA, the CDR3 is TGCAGCGTTGGTGTGGAGACCCAGTACTTC.

CDR3 protein: CASSLVSDQYGYTF. CDR3 nucleotides: TGTGCCAGCAGCTTAGTTTCGGACCAGTATGGCTACACCTTC. The rearrangement uses TRBV7-9 and TRBJ1-2; D not certain. There are 14 residues in the CDR3. Trimming removed 1 base from V and 5 bases from J, with 11 bases in between. Germline CDR1 and CDR2: SEHNR and FQNEAQ (reference sequence).

V is TRBV7-9 and J is TRBJ2-7; TRBD1 might be the D (6 bases). This CDR3 comprises 14 residues. Deletions cut 4 bases from V and 2 bases from J, with 12 bases between. Germline CDR1 reads SEHNR; CDR2 reads FQNEAQ (reference sequence). CDR3 amino acids: CASSSRQEAYEQYF. The DNA of the CDR3 is TGTGCCAGCAGCTCACGACAGGAAGCCTACGAGCAGTACTTC. The variable domain in full, completed from reference TRBV7-9 and TRBJ2-7, reads DTGVSQNPRHKITKRGQNVTFRCDPISEHNRLYWYRQTLGQGPEFLTYFQNEAQLEKSRLLSDRFSAERPKGSFSTLEIQRTEQGDSAMYLCASSSRQEAYEQYFGPGTRLTVT.

V is TRBV5-1 and J is TRBJ2-4; the match to TRBD2 covers 13 bases. The germline V gene has CDR1 SGHRS and CDR2 YFSETQ. The CDR3 spans 19 residues. The V and J ends lost 4 bases and 1 base, in that order; junction bases with no gene match: 11. CDR3 residues: CASSIGLAGVEAAKNIQYF. The CDR3 DNA is TGCGCCAGCAGCATAGGACTAGCGGGAGTGGAGGCGGCCAAAAACATTCAGTACTTC. Drawing the rest from reference TRBV5-1 and TRBJ2-4, the complete variable domain is KAGVTQTPRYLIKTRGQQVTLSCSPISGHRSVSWYQQTPGQGLQFLFEYFSETQRNKGNFPGRFSGRQFSNSRSEMNVSTLELGDSALYLCASSIGLAGVEAAKNIQYFGAGTRLSVL.

J is TRBJ1-5 and V is TRBV19, with D perhaps TRBD1 (5 bases). The CDR3 runs 13 residues. The V and J ends lost 6 bases and 6 bases respectively, with 12 bases between them. Germline loops: CDR1 LNHDA, CDR2 SQIVND (reference sequence). The CDR3 nucleotides are TGTGCCAGTAGAATCCTCGGGGGTCAGCCCCAGCATTTT. Residues: CASRILGGQPQHF.

This sequence joins TRBV29-1 and TRBJ2-7; D remains unclear. Germline V gene data show CDR1 as SQVTM and CDR2 as ANQGSEA. Trimming left V 3 bases short and J 4 bases short, with 7 bases between. CDR3 size: 11 residues. The CDR3 sequence is CSVEHTYEQYF. CDR3 sequence (DNA): TGCAGCGTTGAGCATACATACGAGCAGTACTTC.

The V and J genes are TRBV4-3 and TRBJ2-7; D not resolved. The CDR3 totals 14 residues. The ends were cut back, 0 bases at V and 2 bases at J, with 8 bases in the middle. Germline loops: CDR1 LGHNA, CDR2 YSLEER. The CDR3 reads CASSQDQRTYEQYF. CDR3 bases: TGCGCCAGCAGCCAAGACCAGCGAACCTACGAGCAGTACTTC.

This clone was seen only a few times. The chain links TRBV7-8 to TRBJ2-1; 7 nucleotides line up with TRBD2. With V trimmed by 5 bases and J by 8 bases, 12 bases remained unmatched. The CDR3 runs 15 residues. CDR1 and CDR2 from the germline V gene are SGHVS and FQNEAQ. The CDR3 region is CASSRRLAVVDEQFF. Here the CDR3 DNA reads TGTGCCAGCAGCCGCCGGCTAGCGGTTGTGGATGAGCAGTTCTTC.

The chain employs TRBV5-4 and TRBJ2-3, with TRBD1 matching 7 bases. Germline V gene sequence: CDR1 SGHNT, CDR2 YYREEE (reference sequence). The ends lost 1 base at V and 0 bases at J; junction bases unmatched: 5. The CDR3 is made up of 16 amino acids. The CDR3 here is CASSLRSGGSTDTQYF. CDR3 bases: TGTGCCAGCAGCTTGAGGTCAGGGGGAAGCACAGATACGCAGTATTTT.

This rearrangement joins TRBV28 to TRBJ2-1; no clear D gene. Germline CDR1 is MDHEN and CDR2 is SYDVKM. Trimming pared 1 base from V and 2 bases from J, leaving 9 bases between. The CDR3 contains 15 residues. CDR3 nucleotide sequence: TGTGCCAGCAGTTTATCTTTCCCTACCTACAATGAGCAGTTCTTC. Amino acids: CASSLSFPTYNEQFF.

The table lists this clone with a few counts. The rearrangement uses TRBV7-6 and TRBJ2-2; unclear D gene. CDR3 length: 17 residues. Germline lookup yields CDR1 SGHVS and CDR2 FNYEAQ. V gave up 0 bases and J gave up 5 bases, with 16 bases separating them. This CDR3 is CASSLALRFGSTGELFF. CDR3 coding DNA: TGTGCCAGCAGCTTAGCCCTTCGCTTTGGTTCTACCGGGGAGCTGTTTTTT.

The J gene is TRBJ2-5, the V gene TRBV27; 9 nucleotides line up with TRBD1. V lost 3 bases to trimming and J lost 5 bases; unmatched junction nucleotides: 22. The CDR3 contains 20 residues. CDR1 and CDR2 from the germline V gene are MNHEY and SMNVEV (reference sequence). This CDR3 is CASSFSPTGGLYLSSETQYF. CDR3 nucleotide sequence: TGTGCCAGCAGTTTTAGTCCGACAGGGGGTTTGTATTTGTCTTCGGAGACCCAGTACTTC.

This clone was counted only a few times. The chain joins TRBV28 to TRBJ2-7; 7 bases are a match to TRBD1. CDR3 length: 13 residues. From germline, CDR1 is MDHEN and CDR2 SYDVKM. J gave up 2 bases and V 3 bases, and 1 base lay outside the gene matches. The CDR3 DNA sequence: TGTGCCAGCAGTTTGGGACAGACCTACGAGCAGTACTTC. Its translation is CASSLGQTYEQYF.

This clone was seen only a few times. The V gene is TRBV5-1, the J gene TRBJ1-4; D possibly corresponds to TRBD1 (6 bases). CDR1 and CDR2 (germline): SGHRS, YFSETQ. The germline V and J ends were trimmed by 5 bases and 2 bases, with 16 bases remaining between them. CDR3 length: 16 amino acids. In nucleotides, the CDR3 is TGCGCCAGCAGTCCTTCGGTTGGGGGCACTAATGAAAAACTGTTTTTT. Protein product: CASSPSVGGTNEKLFF. The full variable domain, completed using reference TRBV5-1 and TRBJ1-4, is KAGVTQTPRYLIKTRGQQVTLSCSPISGHRSVSWYQQTPGQGLQFLFEYFSETQRNKGNFPGRFSGRQFSNSRSEMNVSTLELGDSALYLCASSPSVGGTNEKLFFGSGTQLSVL.

V gene TRBV5-1 combines with J gene TRBJ2-3; 15 nucleotides line up with TRBD2. This CDR3 is built from 17 residues. V was clipped by 4 bases and J by 3 bases; unmatched bases: 6. Germline V gene lookup returns CDR1 SGHRS and CDR2 YFSETQ. The CDR3 is CASSLGLAGGPTDTQYF. DNA for the CDR3: TGCGCCAGCAGCCTAGGACTAGCGGGAGGGCCGACAGATACGCAGTATTTT.

The V and J genes are TRBV29-1 and TRBJ2-2; 11 nucleotides match TRBD2. With V trimmed by 3 bases and J by 4 bases, 7 bases remained unmatched. The CDR3 sequence is 16 residues long. Looked up from germline, CDR1 is SQVTM and CDR2 is ANQGSEA. CDR3 residues: CSVELGLAGGTGELFF. The CDR3 nucleotides are TGCAGCGTTGAGCTAGGGCTAGCGGGAGGCACCGGGGAGCTGTTTTTT.